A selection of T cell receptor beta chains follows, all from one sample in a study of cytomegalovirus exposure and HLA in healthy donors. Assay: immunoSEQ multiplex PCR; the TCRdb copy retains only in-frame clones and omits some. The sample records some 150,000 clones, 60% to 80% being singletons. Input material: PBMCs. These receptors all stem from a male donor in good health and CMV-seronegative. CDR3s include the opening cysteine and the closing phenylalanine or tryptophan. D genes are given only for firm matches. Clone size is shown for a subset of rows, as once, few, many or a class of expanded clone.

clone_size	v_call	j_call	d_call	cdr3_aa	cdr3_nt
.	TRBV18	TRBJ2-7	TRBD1	CASSPGTGIYEQYF	TGTGCCAGCTCACCAGGGACAGGGATCTACGAGCAGTACTTC
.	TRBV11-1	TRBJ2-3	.	CASSLGGGTDTQYF	TGTGCCAGCAGCTTAGGAGGAGGCACAGATACGCAGTATTTT
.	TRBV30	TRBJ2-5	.	CARGGDRASGTQYF	TGTGCCCGGGGGGGGGACAGGGCGTCGGGGACCCAGTACTTC
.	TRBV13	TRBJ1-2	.	CASSLVGLSYGYTF	TGTGCCAGCAGCTTAGTTGGACTTAGCTATGGCTACACCTTC
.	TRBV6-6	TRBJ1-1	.	CASMRQGNTEAFF	TGTGCCAGCATGAGGCAGGGGAACACTGAAGCTTTCTTT
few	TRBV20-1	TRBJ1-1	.	CCPWRNTEAFF	TGCTGCCCGTGGAGAAACACTGAAGCTTTCTTT
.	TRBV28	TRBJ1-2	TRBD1	CASRQTGGGYGYTF	TGTGCCAGCAGGCAGACAGGGGGCGGCTATGGCTACACCTTC
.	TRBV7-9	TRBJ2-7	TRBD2	CASSAPGLTTYEQYF	TGTGCCAGCAGCGCCCCGGGACTAACAACCTACGAGCAGTACTTC
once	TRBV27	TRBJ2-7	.	CASSLRGEPYEQYF	TGTGCCAGCAGTTTACGGGGAGAGCCCTACGAGCAGTACTTC
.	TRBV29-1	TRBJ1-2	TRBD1	CSVGTGGHGYTF	TGCAGCGTTGGGACAGGAGGGCATGGCTACACCTTC
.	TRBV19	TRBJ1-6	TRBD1	CASSILWDRRGYNSPLHF	TGTGCCAGTAGTATATTGTGGGACAGAAGGGGCTATAATTCACCCCTCCACTTT
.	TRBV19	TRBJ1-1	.	CASRTGNTEAFF	TGTGCCAGTAGGACAGGGAACACTGAAGCTTTCTTT
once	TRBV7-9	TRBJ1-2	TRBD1	CASSSGQHYGYTF	TGTGCCAGCAGCTCGGGACAGCACTATGGCTACACCTTC
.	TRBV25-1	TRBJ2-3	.	CASRVTGTDTQYF	TGTGCCAGCAGAGTAACAGGCACAGATACGCAGTATTTT
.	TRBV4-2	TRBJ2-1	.	CASSQDGTDYNEQFF	TGTGCCAGCAGCCAAGATGGAACAGACTACAATGAGCAGTTCTTC
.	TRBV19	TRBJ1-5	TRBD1	CASKGQRDRGQRGNQPQHF	TGTGCCAGTAAAGGTCAGAGGGACAGGGGGCAAAGGGGCAATCAGCCCCAGCATTTT
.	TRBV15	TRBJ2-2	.	CATSRDLGRVGELFF	TGTGCCACCAGCAGAGATCTGGGCAGGGTGGGGGAGCTGTTTTTT
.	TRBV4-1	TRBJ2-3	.	CASSDGPGVNTQYF	TGCGCCAGCAGCGACGGACCGGGGGTGAATACGCAGTATTTT
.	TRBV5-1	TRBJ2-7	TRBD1	CASSSGPGQTYEQYF	TGCGCCAGCAGCTCTGGGCCGGGACAGACCTACGAGCAGTACTTC
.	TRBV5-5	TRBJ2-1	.	CASSLVATSSYNEQFF	TGTGCCAGCAGCTTGGTGGCTACTAGCTCCTACAATGAGCAGTTCTTC
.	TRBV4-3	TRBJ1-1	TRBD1	CASSQDPGQGATEAFF	TGCGCCAGCAGCCAAGATCCAGGACAGGGGGCCACTGAAGCTTTCTTT
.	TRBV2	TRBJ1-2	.	CASSEQGNGYTF	TGTGCCAGCAGTGAACAGGGGAATGGCTACACCTTC
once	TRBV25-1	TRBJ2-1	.	CASSSSEAFSYNEQFF	TGTGCCAGCAGTTCAAGCGAAGCTTTCTCCTACAATGAGCAGTTCTTC
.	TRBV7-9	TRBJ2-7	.	CASSRGILYEQYF	TGTGCCAGCTCTCGAGGCATTTTGTACGAGCAGTACTTC
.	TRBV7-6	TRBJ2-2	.	CASSLVDTGELFF	TGTGCCAGCAGCTTAGTCGACACCGGGGAGCTGTTTTTT
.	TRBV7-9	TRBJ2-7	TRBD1	CASSPALGQGAYEQYF	TGTGCCAGCAGCCCCGCTCTGGGACAGGGAGCCTACGAGCAGTACTTC
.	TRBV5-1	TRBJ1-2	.	CASKRDDSYGYTF	TGCGCCAGCAAGCGAGACGACAGCTATGGCTACACCTTC
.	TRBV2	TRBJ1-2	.	CASSERGEGWGYTF	TGTGCCAGCAGTGAGCGGGGAGAAGGATGGGGCTACACCTTC
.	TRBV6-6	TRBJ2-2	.	CASSYGLNTGELFF	TGTGCCAGCAGTTACGGGCTCAACACCGGGGAGCTGTTTTTT
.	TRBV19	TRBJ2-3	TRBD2	CASSIGQAGGHGDTQYF	TGTGCCAGTAGTATAGGGCAAGCGGGGGGGCACGGAGATACGCAGTATTTT
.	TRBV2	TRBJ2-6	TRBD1	CASSRTGVLSGANVLTF	TGTGCCAGCAGCCGGACAGGGGTCCTCTCTGGGGCCAACGTCCTGACTTTC
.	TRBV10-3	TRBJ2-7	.	CAISAISLRSSYEQYF	TGTGCCATCAGTGCTATTAGTTTGAGGAGCTCCTACGAGCAGTACTTC
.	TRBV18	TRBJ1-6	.	CASSPPSGSLDNSPLHF	TGTGCCAGCTCACCACCGAGCGGGAGCCTCGATAATTCACCCCTCCACTTT
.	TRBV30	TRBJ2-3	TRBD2	CAYSLAGGLTDTQYF	TGTGCCTACTCACTAGCGGGAGGACTCACAGATACGCAGTATTTT
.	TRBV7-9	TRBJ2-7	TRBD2	CASSFWTSGSHEQYF	TGTGCCAGCAGCTTCTGGACTAGCGGGAGTCACGAGCAGTACTTC
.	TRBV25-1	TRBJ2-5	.	CASSELQGRETQYF	TGTGCCAGCAGTGAATTGCAAGGGAGAGAGACCCAGTACTTC
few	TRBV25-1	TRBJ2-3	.	CASSVSGSSTDTQYF	TGTGCCAGCAGTGTATCGGGTTCTAGCACAGATACGCAGTATTTT
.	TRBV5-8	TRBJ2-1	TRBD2	CASSLRPTSLGGNEQFF	TGTGCCAGCAGCTTGAGACCGACTAGCCTCGGGGGGAATGAGCAGTTCTTC
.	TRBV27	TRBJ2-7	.	CASSPGTAGLEQYF	TGTGCCAGCAGTCCCGGGACTGCGGGGCTCGAGCAGTACTTC
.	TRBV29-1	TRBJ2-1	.	CSVDGAGTYNEQFF	TGCAGCGTTGATGGGGCAGGAACGTACAATGAGCAGTTCTTC
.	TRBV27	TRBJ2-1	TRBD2	CASSLRRSGGNEQFF	TGTGCCAGCAGTTTACGCAGGTCGGGAGGTAATGAGCAGTTCTTC
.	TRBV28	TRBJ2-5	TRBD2	CASTSWGSGPQETQYF	TGTGCCAGCACATCTTGGGGTAGCGGGCCACAAGAGACCCAGTACTTC
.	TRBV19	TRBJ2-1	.	CASSSAGAFGNEQFF	TGTGCCAGTAGTTCGGCAGGGGCTTTTGGGAATGAGCAGTTCTTC
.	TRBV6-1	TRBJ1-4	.	CASSESSGGGEKLFF	TGTGCCAGCAGTGAATCTAGTGGGGGCGGTGAAAAACTGTTTTTT
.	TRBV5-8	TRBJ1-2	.	CASSFLDRGSYGYTF	TGTGCCAGCAGCTTCCTAGACAGAGGATCCTATGGCTACACCTTC
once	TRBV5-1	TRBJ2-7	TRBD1	CASSLDGQGASYEQYF	TGCGCCAGCAGCTTGGACGGACAGGGGGCATCCTACGAGCAGTACTTC
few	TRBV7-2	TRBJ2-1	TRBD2	CASSTRTSGLYNEQFF	TGTGCCAGCAGCACAAGGACTAGCGGGCTTTACAATGAGCAGTTCTTC